The 31 T cell receptor beta chains below come from one sample, sequenced in a study of cytomegalovirus exposure and HLA in healthy donors. The PCR was carried out with 60 Vbeta primers and 13 Jbeta primers. Clones were sequenced by immunoSEQ multiplex PCR, and TCRdb holds only the in-frame ones, with some missing. There are 200,000 or so clones in the sample; about 81% occur only once, and 6.5% lies in the top ten. The sample taken for sequencing was PBMCs. Receptors were obtained from a woman between 50 and 59 years old in good health and CMV-seropositive.

This rearrangement joins TRBV7-9 to TRBJ1-6; D remains unclear. CDR3 length: 14 amino acids. With 6 bases removed from V and 10 bases from J, the gap between germline ends came to 16 bases. Germline CDR1 is SEHNR and CDR2 is FQNEAQ (reference sequence). The CDR3 loop is CASRTTGRSSPLHF. The CDR3 DNA follows: TGTGCCAGCAGAACTACGGGGAGGAGCTCACCCCTCCACTTT.

This sequence joins TRBV27 and TRBJ2-1, with 9 positions matching TRBD2. Trimming removed 6 bases from V and 5 bases from J; junction bases left unmatched: 8. CDR1 MNHEY and CDR2 SMNVEV come from the germline V gene (reference sequence). The CDR3 runs 15 residues. In DNA form, the CDR3 reads TGTGCCAGCAGAAGAGGGACTAGCAGTGACAATGAGCAGTTCTTC. Translation gives CASRRGTSSDNEQFF.

CDR3 amino acids: CAKQGGTEAFF. The CDR3 coding sequence is TGTGCCAAACAGGGGGGGACTGAAGCTTTCTTT. The chain combines TRBV2 with TRBJ1-1; TRBD1 matches at 8 bases. This CDR3 comprises 11 residues. The junction had 3 bases not matched to a gene; V was cut back by 10 bases and J by 5 bases. From germline, CDR1 is SNHLY and CDR2 FYNNEI.

The rearrangement links TRBV6-6 to TRBJ2-7; D is possibly TRBD1 (7 bases). This CDR3 contains 13 residues. The germline V gene encodes CDR1 MNHNY and CDR2 SVGAGI (reference sequence). Trimming stripped 2 bases from V and 5 bases from J, with 10 bases between. The CDR3 DNA reads TGTGCCAGCAGTTACACAGGGGAGGACGAGCAGTACTTC. This translates into CASSYTGEDEQYF.

The chain is built from TRBV11-2 and TRBJ2-2, with D possibly matching TRBD2 (5 bases). Germline V gene lookup returns CDR1 SGHAT and CDR2 FQNNGV. The germline V and J ends were trimmed by 0 bases and 3 bases, with 8 bases remaining between them. The CDR3 has 15 residues. The CDR3 nucleotides read TGTGCCAGCAGCTTAGATGGAGGAGACACCGGGGAGCTGTTTTTT. It encodes CASSLDGGDTGELFF. Full variable domain (rest looked up from reference TRBV11-2 and TRBJ2-2): EAGVAQSPRYKIIEKRQSVAFWCNPISGHATLYWYQQILGQGPKLLIQFQNNGVVDDSQLPKDRFSAERLKGVDSTLKIQPAKLEDSAVYLCASSLDGGDTGELFFGEGSRLTVL.

The chain couples TRBV7-9 to TRBJ2-5; D is perhaps TRBD2 (5 bases). Trimming took off 8 bases at V and 5 bases at J, with 15 bases between the two ends. The CDR3 covers 13 residues. Germline CDR1 is SEHNR and CDR2 is FQNEAQ (reference sequence). This CDR3 reads CASDWSGGETQYF. CDR3 coding DNA: TGTGCCAGCGATTGGAGCGGCGGTGAGACCCAGTACTTC.

This clone was detected a few times. The chain links TRBV28 to TRBJ2-1; D is possibly TRBD1 (5 bases). Deletions cut 3 bases from V and 0 bases from J, with 9 bases between. CDR1 and CDR2 from the germline V gene are MDHEN and SYDVKM. The CDR3 has 15 residues. CDR3 sequence (DNA): TGTGCCAGCAGTTTGGGGCAGGGCTCCTACAATGAGCAGTTCTTC. This translates into CASSLGQGSYNEQFF.

The chain carries TRBV4-1 and TRBJ1-1, with D unresolved. CDR3 length equals 13 residues. V lost 1 base, J lost 11 bases, and 14 bases lay in between. Germline V gene data show CDR1 as MGHRA and CDR2 as YSYEKL. CDR3 in amino acids: CASSQGAGSGAFF. Here the CDR3 DNA reads TGCGCCAGCAGCCAAGGCGCGGGCTCTGGTGCTTTCTTT.

This clone has only a few counts. CDR3 amino acids: CASSPSPGGNTIYF. CDR3 in DNA: TGTGCCAGCAGCCCTAGTCCCGGGGGAAACACCATATATTTT. The chain couples TRBV7-9 to TRBJ1-3; unclear D gene. Germline V gives CDR1 SEHNR, CDR2 FQNEAQ (reference sequence). V dropped 5 bases and J dropped 4 bases, with 12 bases sitting between them. The CDR3 contains 14 residues.

V usage is TRBV11-2 and J usage is TRBJ2-5; TRBD2 aligns across 11 bases. The CDR3 extends over 14 amino acids. J was trimmed by 7 bases and V by 4 bases; bases with no gene match: 5. Germline assignment: CDR1 SGHAT and CDR2 FQNNGV. CDR3 in amino acids: CASSSTSGGGTQYF. The CDR3 bases are TGTGCCAGCAGCTCCACTAGCGGGGGTGGGACCCAGTACTTC. Full variable domain (outside the CDR3, taken from reference TRBV11-2 and TRBJ2-5): EAGVAQSPRYKIIEKRQSVAFWCNPISGHATLYWYQQILGQGPKLLIQFQNNGVVDDSQLPKDRFSAERLKGVDSTLKIQPAKLEDSAVYLCASSSTSGGGTQYFGPGTRLLVL.

This clone appeared a few times. V usage is TRBV4-1 and J usage is TRBJ2-2, with D unresolved. Germline V lookup: CDR1 MGHRA, CDR2 YSYEKL. The CDR3 loop spans 15 amino acids. Trimming pared 3 bases from V and 7 bases from J, leaving 15 bases between. The chain's CDR3 is CASSHPARGNGELFF. The CDR3 DNA is TGCGCCAGCAGCCACCCAGCGAGAGGAAACGGGGAGCTGTTTTTT.

This chain uses TRBV7-8 with TRBJ2-2, with 9 bases aligning to TRBD2. The J segment lost 4 bases and the V segment lost 7 bases, leaving 13 bases of the junction unmatched. Germline loops: CDR1 SGHVS, CDR2 FQNEAQ. The CDR3 is 17 residues long. The chain's CDR3 is CASTLRTAGGPTGELFF. CDR3 DNA sequence: TGTGCCAGCACCCTCCGAACAGCGGGAGGACCCACCGGGGAGCTGTTTTTT. The full variable domain, completed using reference TRBV7-8 and TRBJ2-2, is GAGVSQSPRYKVAKRGQDVALRCDPISGHVSLFWYQQALGQGPEFLTYFQNEAQLDKSGLPSDRFFAERPEGSVSTLKIQRTQQEDSAVYLCASTLRTAGGPTGELFFGEGSRLTVL.

The chain employs TRBV5-1 and TRBJ2-5; D is unclear. V shed 7 bases and J shed 5 bases, with 15 bases lying between them. Germline values: CDR1 SGHRS, CDR2 YFSETQ. The CDR3 has 13 amino acids. CDR3 coding DNA: TGCGCCAGCCACGCGGAAGGTTCGGAGACCCAGTACTTC. Translated: CASHAEGSETQYF.

The V gene is TRBV10-1, the J gene TRBJ2-2; TRBD2 might be the D (6 bases). Germline loops: CDR1 WNHNN, CDR2 SYGVQD (reference sequence). V gave up 4 bases and J gave up 6 bases, with 18 bases separating them. The CDR3 length is 16 residues. CDR3 region: CASSVGRTPGSGELFF. The CDR3 DNA sequence: TGCGCCAGCAGTGTAGGGAGGACTCCAGGGTCCGGGGAGCTGTTTTTT.

This sequence joins TRBV5-1 and TRBJ2-3; 8 nucleotides match TRBD2. This CDR3 has 16 amino acids. V was clipped by 0 bases and J by 2 bases; unmatched bases: 5. Germline V lookup: CDR1 SGHRS, CDR2 YFSETQ. In DNA, the CDR3 is TGCGCCAGCAGCTTGGCCGGGGGGGTTAACACAGATACGCAGTATTTT. As protein: CASSLAGGVNTDTQYF. Looking up the rest from reference TRBV5-1 and TRBJ2-3 gives the full variable domain: KAGVTQTPRYLIKTRGQQVTLSCSPISGHRSVSWYQQTPGQGLQFLFEYFSETQRNKGNFPGRFSGRQFSNSRSEMNVSTLELGDSALYLCASSLAGGVNTDTQYFGPGTRLTVL.

The chain recombines TRBV5-6 with TRBJ2-7; 8 bases fit TRBD1. This CDR3 spans 13 amino acids. The V and J ends lost 6 bases and 5 bases, in that order; junction bases with no gene match: 7. In germline, CDR1 is SGHDT, CDR2 YYEEEE. CDR3 nucleotides: TGTGCCAGCAATCTACAGGGGGTGGACGAGCAGTACTTC. Translating it yields CASNLQGVDEQYF.

This clone is a singleton in its sample. The V call is TRBV23-1, the J call TRBJ2-5, with no clear D. TRBV23-1 is an ORF, with its function uncertain. V lost 2 bases and J lost 5, with 15 bases in between. CDR3 size: 15 residues. The CDR3 DNA reads TGCGCCAGCAGTCAAAGAGAAGGCTCGAGGGAGACCCAGTACTTC. Its protein product is CASSQREGSRETQYF.

The V and J genes are TRBV5-5 and TRBJ2-5; 8 nucleotides line up with TRBD2. Per the germline V gene, CDR1 is SGHKS and CDR2 is YYEKEE (reference sequence). V shed 6 bases, J shed 5 bases, and the junction held 12 bases outside the gene matches. The CDR3 loop spans 15 amino acids. CDR3 protein: CASTSLRGGRETQYF. As DNA, the CDR3 is TGTGCCAGCACCTCACTTCGGGGGGGCCGGGAGACCCAGTACTTC.

The gene calls are TRBV18 and TRBJ2-3, with D hard to call. CDR3 length: 12 amino acids. V was trimmed by 6 bases and J by 0 bases, leaving 4 bases between them. The germline CDR1 and CDR2 sequences are KGHSH and LQKENI. The chain's CDR3 is CASSTSTDTQYF. As DNA, the CDR3 is TGTGCCAGCTCCACTAGCACAGATACGCAGTATTTT. Looking up the rest from reference TRBV18 and TRBJ2-3 gives the full variable domain: NAGVMQNPRHLVRRRGQEARLRCSPMKGHSHVYWYRQLPEEGLKFMVYLQKENIIDESGMPKERFSAEFPKEGPSILRIQQVVRGDSAAYFCASSTSTDTQYFGPGTRLTVL.

The gene calls are TRBV6-5 and TRBJ2-5, with 8 bases aligning to TRBD2. Looked up from germline, CDR1 is MNHEY and CDR2 is SVGAGI. There are 14 residues in the CDR3. The V and J ends lost 4 bases and 5 bases, in that order; junction bases with no gene match: 6. The CDR3 DNA reads as TGTGCCAGCAGTTCCGGGGGGGGGCCGGAGACCCAGTACTTC. Its protein product is CASSSGGGPETQYF.

The chain uses TRBV5-1 and TRBJ2-7; tentative D call: TRBD2 (5 bases). The CDR3 totals 14 residues. Germline values: CDR1 SGHRS, CDR2 YFSETQ. The germline V and J ends were trimmed by 0 bases and 7 bases, with 14 bases remaining between them. CDR3 sequence: CASSLVTTSGEQYF. CDR3 coding DNA: TGCGCCAGCAGCTTGGTGACTACCTCCGGGGAGCAGTACTTC. Together with reference TRBV5-1 and TRBJ2-7, the CDR3 gives the full variable domain: KAGVTQTPRYLIKTRGQQVTLSCSPISGHRSVSWYQQTPGQGLQFLFEYFSETQRNKGNFPGRFSGRQFSNSRSEMNVSTLELGDSALYLCASSLVTTSGEQYFGPGTRLTVT.

Comment on this clone: Its ends do not fully match the called genes, so a read error is possible. This chain uses TRBV7-9 with TRBJ2-3; D unclear. The CDR3 loop spans 16 amino acids. Germline V lookup: CDR1 SEHNR, CDR2 FQNEAQ (reference sequence). The CDR3 loop is CSSSLGGRTSTDTQYF. CDR3 bases: TGTTCCAGCAGCTTAGGTGGCAGAACAAGCACAGATACGCAGTATTTT.

A few counts support this clone. The V and J genes are TRBV28 and TRBJ1-1, with D perhaps TRBD1 (5 bases). Trimming took 3 bases from V and 1 from J, leaving 9 bases between them. The CDR3 length is 14 residues. Germline CDR1 and CDR2: MDHEN and SYDVKM. The CDR3 is CASSFPDRNTEAFF. The CDR3 DNA sequence: TGTGCCAGCAGTTTCCCCGACAGGAACACTGAAGCTTTCTTT.

V gene TRBV6-5 combines with J gene TRBJ2-5; possible D gene TRBD1, 7 bases. V lost 7 bases and J lost 5, with 11 bases in between. CDR3 length equals 12 residues. The germline V gene encodes CDR1 MNHEY and CDR2 SVGAGI. The CDR3 DNA follows: TGTGCCAGCAACCCAGGGGGGGAGACCCAGTACTTC. Encoded protein: CASNPGGETQYF.

V usage is TRBV5-6 and J usage is TRBJ2-7, with no clear D. This CDR3 spans 12 amino acids. CDR1 and CDR2 from the germline V gene are SGHDT and YYEEEE. V was clipped by 3 bases and J by 1 base, with 5 bases between them. The CDR3 spells CASSYMSYEQYF. DNA of the CDR3: TGTGCCAGCAGCTACATGTCCTACGAGCAGTACTTC.

J is TRBJ2-2 and V is TRBV5-1; D possibly corresponds to TRBD1 (6 bases). The CDR3 has 14 amino acids. From germline, CDR1 is SGHRS and CDR2 YFSETQ. V lost 4 bases and J 0 bases, leaving 7 bases between the germline ends. CDR3 in DNA: TGCGCCAGCAGCCGGACAGCGAACACCGGGGAGCTGTTTTTT. It codes for CASSRTANTGELFF.

This chain uses TRBV15 with TRBJ2-7, with a weak D call TRBD1 (7 bases). Germline V gives CDR1 LNHNV, CDR2 YYDKDF (reference sequence). The CDR3 contains 15 residues. V dropped 4 bases and J dropped 3 bases, with 16 bases sitting between them. CDR3 nucleotide sequence: TGTGCCACCAGCACCGACACAGGGGAGGACTACGAGCAGTACTTC. Its protein product is CATSTDTGEDYEQYF.

V gene TRBV14 combines with J gene TRBJ2-3; TRBD2 agrees at 9 bases. In germline, CDR1 is SGHDN, CDR2 FVKESK. This CDR3 region has 17 residues. The V gene end was trimmed by 3 bases and the J gene end by 1 base; junction bases not matched to a gene: 8. CDR3 region: CASSHLAGQSRTDTQYF. The DNA of the CDR3 is TGTGCCAGCAGCCACCTAGCGGGGCAAAGCCGCACAGATACGCAGTATTTT.

The chain joins TRBV7-2 to TRBJ2-1; the D is unclear. Trimming removed 4 bases from V and 6 bases from J, with 16 bases in between. The CDR3 is 15 amino acids. Germline CDR1 SGHTA, CDR2 FQGNSA. CDR3 bases: TGTGCCAGCAGCTGGGCTGCCCAGCTGAGCAATGAGCAGTTCTTC. Protein product: CASSWAAQLSNEQFF.

This clone appeared a few times. DNA of the CDR3: TGTGCCAGCAGCTTTGGACCGGGAGATCAGCCCCAGCATTTT. Its protein product is CASSFGPGDQPQHF. The chain combines TRBV5-5 with TRBJ1-5; D gene unclear. The germline CDR1 and CDR2 sequences are SGHKS and YYEKEE (reference sequence). The V end was cut by 2 bases, the J end by 5 bases, with 11 bases between. The CDR3 extends over 14 amino acids.

This sequence joins TRBV28 and TRBJ1-4; 8 nucleotides agree with TRBD1. The trim removed 11 bases at V and 7 bases at J, leaving 3 bases unmatched. CDR3 length: 11 residues. Germline CDR1 is MDHEN and CDR2 is SYDVKM. As DNA, the CDR3 is TGTGCCGGCGGGACAGGTGAAAAACTGTTTTTT. Residues: CAGGTGEKLFF.